Following are 22 T cell receptor beta chains from one sample sequenced in a study of blood T cell repertoires in COVID-19. Repertoires were generated with immunoSEQ multiplex PCR, while TCRdb's copy carries only in-frame clones and drops some. The sample records tens of thousands of clones, about 88% being singletons. The sample consisted of peripheral blood. These receptors came from a man aged 60 to 69 with acute or convalescent COVID-19.

The sample holds one count of this clone. The rearrangement links TRBV4-1 to TRBJ1-5, with D tentatively TRBD1 (5 bases). The V end lost 5 bases, the J end lost 2 bases, and 13 bases lay between the germline ends. CDR1 MGHRA and CDR2 YSYEKL come from the germline V gene. The CDR3 has 15 amino acids. This CDR3 reads CASSEVGGRNQPQHF. The CDR3 nucleotides are TGCGCCAGCAGCGAGGTGGGGGGACGCAATCAGCCCCAGCATTTT.

The chain employs TRBV9 and TRBJ1-2; no clear D gene. Germline CDR1 and CDR2: SGDLS and YYNGEE. Between the trimmed V and J ends, which lost 0 bases and 1 base, there was a span of 4 bases. The CDR3 has 13 residues. This CDR3 reads CASSVADNYGYTF. In DNA form, the CDR3 reads TGTGCCAGCAGCGTAGCAGATAACTATGGCTACACCTTC.

The CDR3 bases are TGTGCCAGCAGCCCCGGGGTACTTGAAGCTTTCTTT. It codes for CASSPGVLEAFF. The rearrangement uses TRBV7-3 and TRBJ1-1, with D unresolved. The CDR3 spans 12 residues. The V end lost 5 bases, the J end lost 7 bases, and 11 bases lay between the germline ends. Per germline, CDR1 SGHTA and CDR2 FQGTGA.

The genes are TRBV24-1 and TRBJ2-5; D is perhaps TRBD1 (6 bases). Between the trimmed V and J ends, which lost 4 bases and 1 base, there was a span of 12 bases. CDR3 size: 15 residues. The germline gives CDR1 KGHDR, CDR2 SFDVKD. This chain's CDR3 is CATSEFTGIQETQYF. For the CDR3, the DNA is TGTGCCACCAGTGAGTTCACAGGGATCCAAGAGACCCAGTACTTC.

This clone was recorded once. The chain is built from TRBV27 and TRBJ1-2; the D gene is possibly TRBD1 (5 bases). Germline V gene lookup returns CDR1 MNHEY and CDR2 SMNVEV (reference sequence). The CDR3 extends over 16 amino acids. V lost 6 bases and J 4 bases, leaving 21 bases between the germline ends. The CDR3 coding sequence is TGTGCCAGCAGACCTCTAGGGGCAGGGTCCCTCTATGGCTACACCTTC. This encodes CASRPLGAGSLYGYTF.

This chain joins TRBV4-1 and TRBJ1-2, with 7 positions matching TRBD1. V dropped 3 bases and J dropped 1; count of bases not matched to a gene: 17. CDR1 and CDR2 (germline): MGHRA, YSYEKL. The CDR3 spans 19 residues. The CDR3: CASSQTMGTDLLFNYGYTF. Here the CDR3 DNA reads TGCGCCAGCAGCCAGACGATGGGGACAGACCTTTTATTTAACTATGGCTACACCTTC.

J is TRBJ1-3 and V is TRBV14; 7 bases line up with TRBD1. Germline V gene lookup returns CDR1 SGHDN and CDR2 FVKESK. The junction had 8 bases not matched to a gene; V was cut back by 5 bases and J by 4 bases. This CDR3 region has 15 residues. For the CDR3, the DNA is TGTGCCAGCAGCTTCCAGACAGGGCTCGGAAACACCATATATTTT. Protein product: CASSFQTGLGNTIYF.

The chain couples TRBV5-1 to TRBJ2-6; 10 positions match TRBD2. J lost 7 bases, V lost 7 bases, and 5 bases had no gene match. Germline CDR1 is SGHRS and CDR2 is YFSETQ. This CDR3 has 14 residues. CDR3 nucleotide sequence: TGCGCCAGCGCAGCGGGGGGGCCAGCCAACGTCCTGACTTTC. Amino acids: CASAAGGPANVLTF.

The chain links TRBV30 to TRBJ1-1; 9 bases fit TRBD1. V trimming: 3 bases; J trimming: 5 bases; junction bases outside the gene matches: 4. Germline CDR1 and CDR2: GTSNPN and SVGIG (reference sequence). The CDR3 loop spans 13 amino acids. The CDR3 region is CAWRGQGRTEAFF. DNA of the CDR3: TGTGCCTGGAGGGGACAGGGTCGAACTGAAGCTTTCTTT.

Concerning this clone: Compared with germline, one end of the junction differs, possibly owing to a read error. The CDR3 nucleotides are TGTGCTAGCAGCGGCCAACAGGGGGTTAGAGAGACCCAGTACTTC. This gives the protein CASSGQQGVRETQYF. The chain links TRBV7-7 to TRBJ2-5; 8 bases match TRBD1. The CDR3 covers 15 residues. Germline CDR1 is SSHAT and CDR2 is FNYEAQ (reference sequence).

This sequence joins TRBV30 and TRBJ1-5, with D maybe TRBD1 (5 bases). The germline gives CDR1 GTSNPN, CDR2 SVGIG (reference sequence). This CDR3 is built from 15 residues. V gave up 0 bases and J gave up 6 bases, with 15 bases separating them. The CDR3 spells CAWSVAGSSLQPQHF. CDR3 nucleotides: TGTGCCTGGAGTGTAGCAGGGTCCAGTCTTCAGCCCCAGCATTTT.

The CDR3 reads CSAKGGDREQFF. CDR3 DNA sequence: TGCAGCGCCAAAGGGGGGGATCGAGAGCAGTTCTTC. This chain joins TRBV29-1 and TRBJ2-1; D perhaps matches TRBD2 (7 bases). Trimming removed 7 bases from V and 10 bases from J, with 17 bases in between. The CDR3 runs to 12 residues. Germline V gene data show CDR1 as SQVTM and CDR2 as ANQGSEA.

The chain is built from TRBV12-3 or TRBV12-4 and TRBJ2-7; TRBD2 might be the D (5 bases). The CDR3 sequence is 13 residues long. V was shortened by 7 bases and J by 5 bases, with 15 bases between the two germline ends. CDR3 nucleotides: TGTGCCAGCACCCGCCAGGTTAGCGACGAGCAGTACTTC. It codes for CASTRQVSDEQYF.

V is TRBV6-5 and J is TRBJ1-2; the D gene is possibly TRBD1 (5 bases). Trimming pared 7 bases from V and 4 bases from J, leaving 13 bases between. Germline CDR1 is MNHEY and CDR2 is SVGAGI. The CDR3 has 13 residues. The CDR3 nucleotides are TGTGCCAGCACCGATGGGGGGTCCTATGGCTACACCTTC. This gives the protein CASTDGGSYGYTF.

The rearrangement links TRBV3-1 (or the pseudogene TRBV3-2) to TRBJ1-2; TRBD1 agrees at 7 bases. V dropped 3 bases and J dropped 8; count of bases not matched to a gene: 6. Germline CDR1 and CDR2: LGHDT and YNNKEL (reference sequence). CDR3 size: 13 residues. CDR3 residues: CASSHRTGVGYTF. In nucleotides, the CDR3 is TGTGCCAGCAGCCATCGAACAGGGGTGGGCTACACCTTC.

The chain is built from TRBV30 and TRBJ2-1; TRBD2 agrees at 10 bases. The CDR3 extends over 15 amino acids. Germline lookup yields CDR1 GTSNPN and CDR2 SVGIG (reference sequence). V shed 2 bases and J 7 bases; nucleotides not matched to a gene: 8. CDR3 DNA sequence: TGTGCCTGGAGTCCAAAGCGGGGGGGCCAGAATGAGCAGTTCTTC. The encoded protein is CAWSPKRGGQNEQFF.

V is TRBV30 and J is TRBJ1-5; 9 nucleotides match TRBD1. V lost 2 bases and J lost 3; bases outside the gene matches: 2. In germline, CDR1 is GTSNPN, CDR2 SVGIG (reference sequence). The CDR3 is 14 amino acids. CDR3: CAWSLQGANQPQHF. The CDR3 region has the DNA TGTGCCTGGAGTCTACAGGGGGCCAATCAGCCCCAGCATTTT.

V and J are TRBV5-1 and TRBJ1-3; TRBD1 might be the D (5 bases). This CDR3 region has 14 residues. V lost 4 bases and J 15 bases, leaving 23 bases between the germline ends. CDR1 SGHRS and CDR2 YFSETQ come from the germline V gene. CDR3 amino acids: CASSLDGRDSQGYF. In DNA form, the CDR3 reads TGCGCCAGCAGCCTGGATGGACGGGACTCCCAGGGATATTTT. Together with reference TRBV5-1 and TRBJ1-3, the CDR3 gives the full variable domain: KAGVTQTPRYLIKTRGQQVTLSCSPISGHRSVSWYQQTPGQGLQFLFEYFSETQRNKGNFPGRFSGRQFSNSRSEMNVSTLELGDSALYLCASSLDGRDSQGYFGEGSWLTVV.

The J gene is TRBJ2-5, the V gene TRBV7-9, with 9 bases aligning to TRBD1. J lost 2 bases, V lost 1 base, and 2 bases had no gene match. Germline values: CDR1 SEHNR, CDR2 FQNEAQ (reference sequence). The length of the CDR3 is 15 residues. The CDR3 DNA reads TGTGCCAGCAGCTTAGGAGACAGGGGGCAAGAGACCCAGTACTTC. This encodes CASSLGDRGQETQYF.

The chain links TRBV7-6 to TRBJ2-5, with 12 bases fitting TRBD1. This CDR3 spans 17 amino acids. The germline V gene has CDR1 SGHVS and CDR2 FNYEAQ. The trim removed 5 bases at V and 6 bases at J, leaving 13 bases unmatched. The CDR3 sequence is CASSPTPGQGAIKTQYF. In nucleotides, the CDR3 is TGTGCCAGCAGCCCAACCCCGGGACAGGGGGCTATAAAGACCCAGTACTTC.

The chain recombines TRBV6-1 with TRBJ1-5; 8 bases fit TRBD1. With 3 bases clipped from V and 3 bases from J, the junction kept 4 bases outside the gene matches. The CDR3 is 15 amino acids. Germline-derived CDR1 and CDR2 are MNHNS and SASEGT. CDR3 DNA sequence: TGTGCCAGCAGTGACAGGGGGCATGACAATCAGCCCCAGCATTTT. Translating it yields CASSDRGHDNQPQHF.

The chain combines TRBV2 with TRBJ1-6, with D tentatively TRBD1 (6 bases). The CDR3 totals 13 residues. Germline loops: CDR1 SNHLY, CDR2 FYNNEI. Deletions cut 4 bases from V and 14 bases from J, with 15 bases between. CDR3 residues: CASSGDRPHALHF. CDR3 coding DNA: TGTGCCAGCAGTGGAGACAGGCCTCACGCCCTCCACTTT.